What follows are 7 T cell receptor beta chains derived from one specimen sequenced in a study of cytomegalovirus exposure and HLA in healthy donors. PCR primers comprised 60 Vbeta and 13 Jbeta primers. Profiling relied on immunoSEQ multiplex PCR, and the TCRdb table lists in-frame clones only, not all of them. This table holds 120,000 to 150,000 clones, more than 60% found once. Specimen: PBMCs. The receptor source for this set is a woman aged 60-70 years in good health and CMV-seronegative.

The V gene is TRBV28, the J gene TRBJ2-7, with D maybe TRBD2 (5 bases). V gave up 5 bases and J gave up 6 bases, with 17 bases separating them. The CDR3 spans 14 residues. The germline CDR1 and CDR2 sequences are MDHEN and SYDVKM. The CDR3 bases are TGTGCCAGCAGTACCGGACTTCCGCTCCCCGAGCAGTACTTC. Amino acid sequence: CASSTGLPLPEQYF.

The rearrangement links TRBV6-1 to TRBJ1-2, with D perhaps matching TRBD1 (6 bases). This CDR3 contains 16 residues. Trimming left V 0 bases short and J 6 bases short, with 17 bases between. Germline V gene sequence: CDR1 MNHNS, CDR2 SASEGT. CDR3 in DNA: TGTGCCAGCAGTGAAGCGGGGGGGGCAGGGCGAGATGGCTACACCTTC. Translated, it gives CASSEAGGAGRDGYTF.

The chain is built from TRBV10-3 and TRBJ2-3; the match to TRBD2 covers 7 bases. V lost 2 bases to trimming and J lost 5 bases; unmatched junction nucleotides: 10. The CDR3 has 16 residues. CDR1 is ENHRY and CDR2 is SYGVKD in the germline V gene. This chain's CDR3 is CAISEEGLRPIDTQYF. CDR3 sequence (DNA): TGTGCCATCAGTGAGGAGGGACTAAGGCCGATAGATACGCAGTATTTT.

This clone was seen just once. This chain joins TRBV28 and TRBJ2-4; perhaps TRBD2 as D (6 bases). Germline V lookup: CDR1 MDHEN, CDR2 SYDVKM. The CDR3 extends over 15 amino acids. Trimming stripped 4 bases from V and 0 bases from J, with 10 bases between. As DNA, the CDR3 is TGTGCCAGCAGTTCCACCGGGAGAGCCAAAAACATTCAGTACTTC. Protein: CASSSTGRAKNIQYF.

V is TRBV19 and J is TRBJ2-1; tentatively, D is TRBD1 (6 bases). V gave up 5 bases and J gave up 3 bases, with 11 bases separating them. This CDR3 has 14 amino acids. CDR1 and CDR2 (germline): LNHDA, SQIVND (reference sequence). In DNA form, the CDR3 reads TGTGCCAGTAGTCCGGACAGTCGCTACAATGAGCAGTTCTTC. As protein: CASSPDSRYNEQFF.

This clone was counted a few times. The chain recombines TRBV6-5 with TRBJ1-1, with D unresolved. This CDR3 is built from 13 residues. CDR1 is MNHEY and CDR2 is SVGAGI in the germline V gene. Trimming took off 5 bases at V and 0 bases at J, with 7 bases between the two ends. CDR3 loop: CASSETVNTEAFF. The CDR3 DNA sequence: TGTGCCAGCAGTGAGACTGTGAACACTGAAGCTTTCTTT.

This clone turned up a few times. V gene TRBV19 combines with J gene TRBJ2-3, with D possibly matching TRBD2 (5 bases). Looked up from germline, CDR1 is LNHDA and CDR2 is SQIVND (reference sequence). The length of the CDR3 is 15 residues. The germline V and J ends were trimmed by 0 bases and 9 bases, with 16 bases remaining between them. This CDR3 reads CASSIDSGSRGTQYF. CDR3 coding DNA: TGTGCCAGTAGTATAGATTCGGGCAGTCGGGGAACGCAGTATTTT.